This T cell receptor (beta chain) appears in the sequencing data of a study of vaccination effects on CD4 cells after COVID-19. Study-wide background: ViraFEST expansion of antigen-specific CD4+ T cells with viral peptide pools preceded sequencing. Samples collected post-vaccine were obtained a median of 72 days after the second dose. Whole-study findings and limits: Among infection- and vaccine-induced clones, marked clonal contraction occurred late after vaccination.

With respect to this clone: Its antigen remains unknown.

The CDR3 has 14 residues. The germline V and J ends were trimmed by 3 bases and 4 bases, with 9 bases remaining between them. Germline values: CDR1 MNHEY, CDR2 SMNVEV (reference sequence). Libraries were prepared by immunoSEQ multiplex PCR; TCRdb keeps only in-frame clonotypes and omits some of them. Among about 45,000 clones listed, approximately 77% were seen once. With roughly nine days of culture completed, CD4+ T cells were isolated. All participants had two doses of either the BNT162b2 or mRNA-1273 vaccine. No vaccinee had earlier SARS-CoV-2 infection, and nucleocapsid antibodies were negative. Sequencing was performed on CD4+ T cells from PBMCs cultured without peptide, taken after COVID-19 vaccination. The TCR was taken from a human donor who received a COVID-19 vaccine. The rearrangement uses TRBV27 and TRBJ2-2; D uncertain. CDR3 DNA: TGTGCCAGCAGTTTCCGGCAGACCACCGGGGAGCTGTTTTTT. It encodes CASSFRQTTGELFF.